These 8 T cell receptor beta chains share one sample of origin, sequenced in a study of cytomegalovirus exposure and HLA in healthy donors. It was with 60 Vbeta and 13 Jbeta primers that the PCR ran. The table came from immunoSEQ multiplex PCR; TCRdb's copy has only in-frame clones and leaves some out. The sample holds some 170,000 clones, about four fifths seen once. Material for sequencing was PBMCs. The receptors shown here come from a man under 40 in good health and CMV-seronegative.

The chain uses TRBV9 and TRBJ2-3, with 9 bases identical to TRBD2. After removal of 0 bases from V and 5 bases from J, the junction contained 13 bases not matched to a gene. This CDR3 has 18 amino acids. Per the germline V gene, CDR1 is SGDLS and CDR2 is YYNGEE. The CDR3 nucleotides read TGTGCCAGCAGCGTAGGACCGGGAGTAGCGGGAGTAAAAGATACGCAGTATTTT. Its protein is CASSVGPGVAGVKDTQYF.

The rearrangement links TRBV28 to TRBJ2-2; D call uncertain. In germline, CDR1 is MDHEN, CDR2 SYDVKM. The V gene lost 3 bases and the J gene lost 5 bases, with 7 bases spanning the gap. The CDR3 is 13 amino acids. CDR3 in DNA: TGTGCCAGCAGTTTCTCTCGGACCGGGGAGCTGTTTTTT. It codes for CASSFSRTGELFF.

This chain joins TRBV7-2 and TRBJ2-1; D gene uncertain. Per the germline V gene, CDR1 is SGHTA and CDR2 is FQGNSA. Deletions cut 4 bases from V and 3 bases from J, with 7 bases between. The length of the CDR3 is 13 residues. CDR3 loop: CASSSRIYNEQFF. CDR3 in DNA: TGTGCCAGCAGCTCGAGAATCTACAATGAGCAGTTCTTC. Full variable domain (rest looked up from reference TRBV7-2 and TRBJ2-1): GAGVSQSPSNKVTEKGKDVELRCDPISGHTALYWYRQSLGQGLEFLIYFQGNSAPDKSGLPSDRFSAERTGGSVSTLTIQRTQQEDSAVYLCASSSRIYNEQFFGPGTRLTVL.

This clone was counted a few times. The chain joins TRBV9 to TRBJ2-1, with 9 bases lining up with TRBD2. V was pared by 0 bases and J by 7 bases, with 11 bases of the junction left unmatched. Germline V gene sequence: CDR1 SGDLS, CDR2 YYNGEE. CDR3 length: 17 amino acids. The CDR3 here is CASSVGNSGGSLNEQFF. DNA of the CDR3: TGTGCCAGCAGCGTAGGTAATAGCGGGGGCAGTCTGAATGAGCAGTTCTTC.

The CDR3 loop reads CAWNMGLVADTQYF. For the CDR3, the DNA is TGTGCCTGGAATATGGGACTAGTTGCAGATACGCAGTATTTT. The gene calls are TRBV30 and TRBJ2-3; TRBD2 matches at 8 bases. V lost 4 bases and J lost 4; bases outside the gene matches: 7. The CDR3 loop spans 14 amino acids. CDR1 is GTSNPN, CDR2 SVGIG, per germline (reference sequence).

This chain uses TRBV27 with TRBJ2-1; 14 nucleotides align to TRBD2. V lost 2 bases to trimming and J lost 1 base; unmatched junction nucleotides: 1. Germline V gives CDR1 MNHEY, CDR2 SMNVEV (reference sequence). The CDR3 has 17 residues. CDR3 region: CASSLRTSGGSYNEQFF. CDR3 bases: TGTGCCAGCAGTTTAAGGACTAGCGGGGGGTCCTACAATGAGCAGTTCTTC.

V usage is TRBV5-1 and J usage is TRBJ1-3; perhaps TRBD1 as D (5 bases). Germline V lookup: CDR1 SGHRS, CDR2 YFSETQ. There are 17 residues in the CDR3. Between the trimmed V and J ends, which lost 4 bases and 0 bases, there was a span of 17 bases. The CDR3 bases are TGCGCCAGCAGCCAAACCTCTCTACAGGTCTCTGGAAACACCATATATTTT. Translating it yields CASSQTSLQVSGNTIYF.

The rearrangement joins TRBV13 to TRBJ1-5, with no clear D. Germline V gene lookup returns CDR1 PRHDT and CDR2 FYEKMQ (reference sequence). This CDR3 contains 14 residues. Trimming cost V 7 bases and J 2 bases, with 12 bases left between them. The CDR3 bases are TGTGCCAGCATCCCCGAGGAGGGCAATCAGCCCCAGCATTTT. Its translation: CASIPEEGNQPQHF. The whole variable domain, filled in from reference TRBV13 and TRBJ1-5, reads AAGVIQSPRHLIKEKRETATLKCYPIPRHDTVYWYQQGPGQDPQFLISFYEKMQSDKGSIPDRFSAQQFSDYHSELNMSSLELGDSALYFCASIPEEGNQPQHFGDGTRLSIL.